This TCR beta chain was documented in a study of memory CD4+ T cells and cytomegalovirus serostatus. Study-wide background: This sample comes from healthy Belgian adults, eight to ten CMV seropositive, 24 seronegative. Whole-study findings and limits: About 40% of the roughly 160 known CMV-associated TCRbeta sequences appeared in CD4+ memory. A US-trained random forest predicted CMV serostatus with median AUC around 0.9.

The germline V gene encodes CDR1 MDHEN and CDR2 SYDVKM. This CDR3 is 17 amino acids long. Trimming stripped 3 bases from V and 5 bases from J, with 23 bases between. The sort gate was single viable CD3+CD4+CD8-CD45RO+ cells for memory CD4+ T cells. Donors' CMV status reflects serum IgG against pp150, pp28, p38, p52. Here immunoSEQ multiplex PCR was the method, and the copy in TCRdb shows in-frame clones only, minus some. In the table there are about 50,000 clones, roughly 73% of which are singletons. This clone ranks as medium-sized. Its specificity is unknown. Source material: memory CD4+ T cells from blood. This receptor was identified in an adult in good health and CMV-seronegative. V is TRBV28 and J is TRBJ2-7; D is perhaps TRBD2 (7 bases). The CDR3 sequence: CASSFPRKGGGPDEQYF. The CDR3, as DNA: TGTGCCAGCAGTTTTCCGCGCAAAGGGGGAGGGCCCGACGAGCAGTACTTC.